Below are 6 T cell receptor beta chains sequenced from a single sample in a study of T cells in Graves' hyperthyroidism and ophthalmopathy. Researchers amplified the TCR beta CDR3 regions from RNA transcripts. Primed by the HTBI set, a first-round RT-PCR was run on the TCR CDR3. One entry per CDR3 protein results from TCRdb running MiXCR on the multiplex PCR reads. The sample shows over 650,000 distinct CDR3 sequences, about a sixth of them seen only once. The sample taken for sequencing was blood. These receptors originate from a man aged 18 to 30 with Graves' hyperthyroidism.

This clonotype occurred many times. The V and J genes are TRBV30 and TRBJ1-2, with D perhaps TRBD1 (5 bases). CDR1 and CDR2 (germline): GTSNPN, SVGIG (reference sequence). The CDR3 loop spans 14 amino acids. Trimming stripped 3 bases from V and 1 base from J, with 12 bases between. The CDR3, as DNA: TGTGCCTGGAGCGAGAACAGGCTTAACTATGGCTACACCTTC. Amino acids: CAWSENRLNYGYTF.

The table lists this clonotype with a few counts. CDR3 loop: CSVERGLAEYNEQFF. CDR3 sequence (DNA): TGCAGCGTTGAACGGGGACTAGCGGAATACAATGAGCAGTTCTTC. The rearrangement joins TRBV29-1 to TRBJ2-1, with 11 positions matching TRBD2. Per the germline V gene, CDR1 is SQVTM and CDR2 is ANQGSEA. J was trimmed by 4 bases and V by 2 bases; bases with no gene match: 4. The CDR3 has 15 residues.

This clonotype was detected a few times. The CDR3 sequence is CASRTLYEQYF. The CDR3 bases are TGTGCCAGCAGGACACTGTACGAGCAGTACTTC. The chain is built from TRBV28 and TRBJ2-7; no clear D gene. Per the germline V gene, CDR1 is MDHEN and CDR2 is SYDVKM. This CDR3 comprises 11 residues. V gave up 6 bases and J gave up 4 bases, with 7 bases separating them.

This clonotype was counted a few times. The rearrangement uses TRBV5-6 and TRBJ2-5, with unresolved D. The CDR3 loop spans 17 amino acids. Trimming took off 4 bases at V and 3 bases at J, with 22 bases between the two ends. Looked up from germline, CDR1 is SGHDT and CDR2 is YYEEEE. For the CDR3, the DNA is TGTGCCAGCAGCCCCGATAAACGGGCCTGGAGTAAAGAGACCCAGTACTTC. Its translation: CASSPDKRAWSKETQYF.

This clonotype has ten or more counts. This chain links TRBV11-2 with TRBJ2-7; 7 bases line up with TRBD2. Germline CDR1 SGHAT, CDR2 FQNNGV. The CDR3 consists of 15 residues. The V segment lost 7 bases and the J segment 7 bases; nucleotides outside the gene matches: 16. CDR3 coding DNA: TGTGCCAGCACCCACACGAGCCGCGGGAGAGGTGAGCAGTACTTC. It is translated as CASTHTSRGRGEQYF.

To note about this clonotype: This could be a read error, since a much larger clone is one nucleotide away. The chain combines TRBV28 with TRBJ2-2; 15 nucleotides line up with TRBD2. V lost 6 bases to trimming and J lost 5 bases; unmatched junction nucleotides: 16. Germline lookup yields CDR1 MDHEN and CDR2 SYDVKM. This CDR3 spans 20 amino acids. CDR3 protein: CASRTPTPGLAGGRTGELFF. As DNA, the CDR3 is TGTGCCAGCAGAACCCCAACCCCGGGACTAGCGGGAGGTAGAACCGGGGAGCTGTTTTTT.